This TCR beta chain was observed in a study of cytomegalovirus exposure and HLA in healthy donors. This clone was recorded only once. Those who donated were healthy bone marrow donors. The V gene's germline CDR1 is SGDLS and CDR2 YYNGEE. V was shortened by 3 bases and J by 10 bases, with 11 bases between the two germline ends. CDR3 length: 13 residues. 13 Jbeta primers and 60 Vbeta primers were used for the PCR. Sequenced by immunoSEQ multiplex PCR; TCRdb stores in-frame clones only, minus some. The sample carries about 96,000 clones, roughly 74% recorded once. V and J are TRBV9 and TRBJ1-6, with D possibly being TRBD1 (5 bases). Sequenced material: PBMCs. The source is a woman aged 70-85 years in good health and CMV-seropositive. CDR3 sequence (DNA): TGTGCCAGCAGCGATGGCAGGGTCTCACCCCTCCACTTT. It specifies CASSDGRVSPLHF.